This TCR beta chain appears in the sequencing data of a study of CD8 T cells in Susac syndrome. Random hexamers were used to reverse transcribe the RNA input (about 0.5 to 1 ug). Each CDR3 protein gets one entry after TCRdb re-called the immunoSEQ multiplex PCR reads with MiXCR. The sample carries about 140,000 distinct CDR3 sequences, around 94% recorded once. With 5 bases removed from V and 4 bases from J, the gap between germline ends came to 6 bases. There are 10 residues in the CDR3. Looked up from germline, CDR1 is SQVTM and CDR2 is ANQGSEA. In blood CD8+ and CD4+ T cells, TCR beta underwent sequencing.

The chain recombines TRBV29-1 with TRBJ2-7; D gene uncertain. Sequences were obtained from CD8+ T cells from PBMCs. The TCR sequence derives from a human donor in good health. CDR3 sequence reads: CSVMTYEQYF. The CDR3 nucleotides are TGCAGCGTTATGACATACGAGCAGTACTTC.